This T cell receptor (beta chain) was sequenced in a study of blood T cell repertoires in COVID-19. Study overall: Material from acute and convalescent COVID-19 was sourced from the United States, Italy and Spain.

Participants reported their clinical history, and cohort assignment relied on those reports. The repertoire was sequenced with immunoSEQ multiplex PCR; TCRdb's copy has only in-frame clones and lacks some. The repertoire holds hundreds of thousands of clones, with approximately 90% as singletons. Input material: PBMCs or T cells enriched from blood (not recorded which). This clonotype originated in a woman aged 18-29 years who had recovered from COVID-19.

DNA for the CDR3: TGCGCCAGCAGCCAAGACAGGCTAACTGAAGCTTTCTTT. It yields the protein CASSQDRLTEAFF. The chain couples TRBV4-3 to TRBJ1-1; no definite D call. The V end lost 0 bases, the J end lost 5 bases, and 7 bases lay between the germline ends. CDR3 length: 13 amino acids. Germline V gene data show CDR1 as LGHNA and CDR2 as YSLEER.